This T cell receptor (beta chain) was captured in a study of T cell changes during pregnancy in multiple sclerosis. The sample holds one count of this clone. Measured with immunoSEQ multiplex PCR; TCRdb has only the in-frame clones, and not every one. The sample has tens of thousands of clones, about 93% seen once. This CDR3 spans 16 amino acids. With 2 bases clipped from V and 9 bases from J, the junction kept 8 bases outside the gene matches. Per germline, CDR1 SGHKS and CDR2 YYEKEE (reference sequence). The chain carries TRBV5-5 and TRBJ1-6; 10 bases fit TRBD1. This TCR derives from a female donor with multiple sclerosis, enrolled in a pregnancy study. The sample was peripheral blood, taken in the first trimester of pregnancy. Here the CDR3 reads CASSLRQGAIGSPLHF. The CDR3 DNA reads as TGTGCCAGCAGCTTAAGACAGGGGGCAATCGGTTCACCCCTCCACTTT.